This T cell receptor beta chain was identified in a study of Graves' ophthalmopathy and Graves' hyperthyroidism. The V gene's germline CDR1 is MDHEN and CDR2 SYDVKM. V trimming: 6 bases; J trimming: 5 bases; junction bases outside the gene matches: 17. The CDR3 contains 17 residues. The study amplified TCR beta CDR3 regions using RNA transcripts. Second-round multiplex PCR followed a first-round RT-PCR using HTBI primers. TCRdb analysed the multiplex PCR reads with MiXCR anew, one entry per CDR3 protein. The sample has some 390,000 distinct CDR3 sequences, 15% to 20% seen once; the top ten hold roughly 1.6%.

The rearrangement uses TRBV28 and TRBJ2-7; 9 nucleotides line up with TRBD2. The sequenced material came from peripheral blood. This sequence was found in a woman between 18 and 30 years old with Graves' ophthalmopathy. CDR3 DNA sequence: TGTGCCAGCAGCTATCCTGTCGGACTAGCGAAAATCAACGAGCAGTACTTC. Translated, it gives CASSYPVGLAKINEQYF.